These 22 T cell receptor beta chains share one sample of origin, sequenced in a study of cytomegalovirus exposure and HLA in healthy donors (dated by TCRdb to 2015 to 2018). Library generation was performed with the immunoSEQ multiplex PCR assay. A mixture of 60 forward primers for TCR Vbeta segments and 13 reverse primers for TCR Jbeta segments was used in the multiplex PCR. TCRdb holds this immuneACCESS table with in-frame rearrangements only. Some clones are missing; in checked studies, unresolved V genes explain under half, and the rest has no known cause. Within this sample are around 100,000 clones, with about 75% of them counted one time only. About 4.3% of the sample is taken by the ten largest. Sequencing input: PBMCs. These receptors all come from a woman aged 18-29 years in good health and CMV-seropositive.

This clone has only a few counts. This chain links TRBV18 with TRBJ2-5, with 10 bases identical to TRBD2. The last part of the DNA fits TRBJ2-7 better; the J call may be wrong. The CDR3 covers 16 residues. The germline V gene encodes CDR1 KGHSH and CDR2 LQKENI. The CDR3 sequence is CASSPLTSGQTYEQYF. The CDR3, as DNA: TGTGCCAGCTCACCATTGACTAGCGGGCAAACCTACGAGCAGTACTTC.

The J gene is TRBJ2-1, the V gene TRBV27; the match to TRBD2 covers 8 bases. The CDR3 loop spans 14 amino acids. Germline loops: CDR1 MNHEY, CDR2 SMNVEV (reference sequence). Trimming took 3 bases from V and 9 from J; bases not matched to a gene: 7. This CDR3 reads CASSLGLVIGEQFF. CDR3 nucleotides: TGTGCCAGCAGTTTGGGACTAGTCATTGGTGAGCAGTTCTTC.

CDR3 sequence (DNA): TGTGCCAGCAGTGAGGTAGGGGACAGGGAAGCTTTCTTT. Translation: CASSEVGDREAFF. The J gene is TRBJ1-1, the V gene TRBV21-1; the table's D gene call, TRBD1, was not cross checked with the DNA. TRBV21-1 is a recognized pseudogene. The CDR3 is 13 residues long.

This clone came up a few times. V and J are TRBV10-1 and TRBJ2-7; 7 nucleotides align to TRBD1. This CDR3 contains 17 residues. V was pared by 2 bases and J by 4 bases, with 14 bases of the junction left unmatched. Looked up from germline, CDR1 is WNHNN and CDR2 is SYGVQD (reference sequence). The DNA for the CDR3 is TGCGCCAGCAGTGAGGTCGGGATGACAGGGCCTACTTACGAGCAGTACTTC. It codes for CASSEVGMTGPTYEQYF.

The chain joins TRBV6-5 to TRBJ2-7, with 7 bases matching TRBD2. The CDR3 length is 16 residues. Germline trimming cut 2 bases from V and 0 bases from J; bases unmatched to any gene: 7. Germline V gives CDR1 MNHEY, CDR2 SVGAGI. CDR3 sequence (DNA): TGTGCCAGCAGTTACGGGCTAGCGGATAACTCCTACGAGCAGTACTTC. Translation: CASSYGLADNSYEQYF.

The gene calls are TRBV6-5 and TRBJ2-7; D ambiguous. Per germline, CDR1 MNHEY and CDR2 SVGAGI. The CDR3 length is 13 residues. V was shortened by 6 bases and J by 6 bases, with 15 bases between the two germline ends. CDR3 loop: CASRANGPSEQYF. The DNA of the CDR3 is TGTGCCAGCAGAGCAAACGGTCCCTCCGAGCAGTACTTC.

The rearrangement joins TRBV13 to TRBJ1-1, with D possibly matching TRBD1 (6 bases). V was trimmed by 3 bases and J by 1 base, leaving 9 bases between them. This CDR3 comprises 14 residues. From germline, CDR1 is PRHDT and CDR2 FYEKMQ (reference sequence). The CDR3 nucleotides are TGTGCCAGCAGCTTGGAAGGGGGGAACACTGAAGCTTTCTTT. Translation gives CASSLEGGNTEAFF. The complete variable domain, with remaining parts taken from reference TRBV13 and TRBJ1-1, reads AAGVIQSPRHLIKEKRETATLKCYPIPRHDTVYWYQQGPGQDPQFLISFYEKMQSDKGSIPDRFSAQQFSDYHSELNMSSLELGDSALYFCASSLEGGNTEAFFGQGTRLTVV.

This chain joins TRBV5-1 and TRBJ2-1, with D possibly being TRBD2 (7 bases). The CDR3 covers 16 residues. From germline, CDR1 is SGHRS and CDR2 YFSETQ. Deletions cut 4 bases from V and 3 bases from J, with 17 bases between. Here the CDR3 DNA reads TGCGCCAGCAGCGGTGGGGGGGGCGAAAGCTACAATGAGCAGTTCTTC. This translates into CASSGGGGESYNEQFF.

The rearrangement joins TRBV4-3 to TRBJ2-7, with a tentative D call TRBD2 (6 bases). Germline V gene lookup returns CDR1 LGHNA and CDR2 YSLEER. Between the trimmed V and J ends, which lost 1 base and 2 bases, there was a span of 9 bases. CDR3 length equals 14 residues. CDR3 region: CASSQVGRAYEQYF. The CDR3 nucleotides are TGCGCCAGCAGCCAAGTCGGGAGAGCCTACGAGCAGTACTTC.

The CDR3 bases are TGTGCCAGCAGCATGTCAGGGGGCACAGATACGCAGTATTTT. As protein: CASSMSGGTDTQYF. This chain connects TRBV6-4 to TRBJ2-3; D might be TRBD1 (6 bases). This CDR3 comprises 14 residues. Per germline, CDR1 MRHNA and CDR2 SNTAGT. Trimming shortened V by 6 bases and J by 1 base, and 11 bases separated the two germline ends.

This clone occurred once. This chain connects TRBV9 to TRBJ2-7, with 7 bases matching TRBD2. Germline V gene data show CDR1 as SGDLS and CDR2 as YYNGEE. The junction had 16 bases not matched to a gene; V was cut back by 3 bases and J by 10 bases. CDR3 size: 15 residues. CDR3: CASSADAGTTHRQYF. CDR3 nucleotides: TGTGCCAGCAGCGCCGATGCCGGGACTACCCACCGCCAGTACTTC.

The rearrangement uses TRBV6-6 and TRBJ1-2; D not certain. Germline V gene data show CDR1 as MNHNY and CDR2 as SVGAGI (reference sequence). Trimming stripped 5 bases from V and 5 bases from J, with 12 bases between. CDR3 size: 13 residues. CDR3 sequence (DNA): TGTGCCAGCAGTCGGACCCGGAGGTATGGCTACACCTTC. Its translation: CASSRTRRYGYTF.

The count of this clone is one. The chain employs TRBV14 and TRBJ2-1, with D maybe TRBD2 (6 bases). V shed 4 bases and J shed 8 bases, with 18 bases lying between them. Germline values: CDR1 SGHDN, CDR2 FVKESK. The CDR3 has 15 amino acids. The DNA for the CDR3 is TGTGCCAGCAGCCCGACCTTAAGTGAGCGGGATGAGCAGTTCTTC. Protein sequence: CASSPTLSERDEQFF.

The V call is TRBV19, the J call TRBJ1-2; a weak D match, TRBD1 (5 bases). The CDR3 totals 15 residues. Germline CDR1 LNHDA, CDR2 SQIVND (reference sequence). Trimming shortened V by 7 bases and J by 5 bases, and 20 bases separated the two germline ends. CDR3 amino acids: CASNQGGAAGYGYTF. The CDR3 DNA reads as TGTGCCAGTAATCAGGGTGGAGCGGCGGGATATGGCTACACCTTC.

This clone has just a few counts. The chain carries TRBV29-1 and TRBJ2-1, with TRBD1 matching 8 bases. V lost 7 bases to trimming and J lost 1 base; unmatched junction nucleotides: 3. The CDR3 loop spans 13 amino acids. CDR1 and CDR2 from the germline V gene are SQVTM and ANQGSEA. DNA for the CDR3: TGCAGCGGTGGACAGGGTTCCTACAATGAGCAGTTCTTC. Encoded protein: CSGGQGSYNEQFF.

There are a few counts of this clone. CDR3 in DNA: TGTGCCAGCAGTCCACAGGGGCCGCTGGGCTATGGCTACACCTTC. Translating gives CASSPQGPLGYGYTF. The rearrangement uses TRBV28 and TRBJ1-2; TRBD1 aligns across 7 bases. J was trimmed by 4 bases and V by 5 bases; bases with no gene match: 10. Germline CDR1 is MDHEN and CDR2 is SYDVKM. The CDR3 has 15 amino acids.

The V call is TRBV7-2, the J call TRBJ2-7; no firm D call. Per the germline V gene, CDR1 is SGHTA and CDR2 is FQGNSA. The CDR3 is 15 amino acids. V gave up 3 bases and J gave up 3 bases, with 15 bases separating them. The CDR3, as DNA: TGTGCCAGCAGCTTGGCGGCCACCCCAAACTACGAGCAGTACTTC. Amino acids: CASSLAATPNYEQYF.

The chain uses TRBV25-1 and TRBJ1-6; no clear D. This CDR3 region has 13 residues. CDR1 and CDR2 from the germline V gene are MGHDK and SYGVNS. V shed 2 bases and J shed 14 bases, with 13 bases lying between them. Here the CDR3 DNA reads TGTGCCAGCAGTGAAGTCAGGCCCTCAGCCCTCCACTTT. This translates into CASSEVRPSALHF.

The chain has TRBV5-1 and TRBJ2-5; TRBD1 agrees at 9 bases. CDR1 and CDR2 (germline): SGHRS, YFSETQ. V trimming: 2 bases; J trimming: 0 bases; junction bases outside the gene matches: 5. The CDR3 runs 16 residues. The DNA of the CDR3 is TGCGCCAGCAGCTTTGTTGGGACAGGGTACCAAGAGACCCAGTACTTC. Translated: CASSFVGTGYQETQYF.

The chain has TRBV19 and TRBJ2-2; 12 nucleotides match TRBD2. The CDR3 length is 15 residues. The V and J ends lost 10 bases and 4 bases, in that order; junction bases with no gene match: 7. Germline loops: CDR1 LNHDA, CDR2 SQIVND (reference sequence). The CDR3 here is CATTGLAGTTGELFF. The CDR3 DNA reads TGTGCCACCACTGGACTAGCGGGAACCACCGGGGAGCTGTTTTTT.

This chain links TRBV5-3 with TRBJ2-7, with no clear D. TRBV5-3 is classed as an ORF, of uncertain function. Between the trimmed V and J ends, which lost 4 bases and 2 bases, there was a span of 16 bases. The length of the CDR3 is 15 residues. This CDR3 reads CARSPPTAPPYEQYF. In DNA, the CDR3 is TGTGCCAGAAGCCCCCCCACTGCCCCTCCCTACGAGCAGTACTTC.

This clone is labeled medium-sized. The rearrangement links TRBV29-1 to TRBJ1-2; D is perhaps TRBD1 (5 bases). The CDR3 is made up of 14 amino acids. The germline CDR1 and CDR2 sequences are SQVTM and ANQGSEA. V shed 0 bases and J shed 4 bases, with 12 bases lying between them. CDR3 nucleotides: TGCAGCGTTGAAGATTTTGACAGACCCTATGGCTACACCTTC. Protein product: CSVEDFDRPYGYTF. The full variable domain, completed using reference TRBV29-1 and TRBJ1-2, is SAVISQKPSRDICQRGTSLTIQCQVDSQVTMMFWYRQQPGQSLTLIATANQGSEATYESGFVIDKFPISRPNLTFSTLTVSNMSPEDSSIYLCSVEDFDRPYGYTFGSGTRLTVV.